This T cell receptor (beta chain) was captured in a study of blood T cell repertoires in COVID-19. Study context: Spain, Italy and the United States supplied samples that represented acute and convalescent COVID-19. PBMCs, B-cell-depleted T cells, or T cells were the source of the cDNA or gDNA that made up the material.

This CDR3 comprises 11 residues. V lost 11 bases, J lost 3 bases, and 4 bases stayed unmatched. Per the germline V gene, CDR1 is MNHEY and CDR2 is SMNVEV (reference sequence). Original data processing: Reference gene primer amplification gave nucleated cell count estimates. Assay used: immunoSEQ multiplex PCR; TCRdb lists only in-frame clones, some missing. V, J and clone size derive from that table, while D and trimming were established from the DNA sequence. The data contain around 270,000 clones, 88% of them singletons. The receptor was derived from a man in his 60s who had recovered from COVID-19. The chain recombines TRBV27 with TRBJ2-7; 7 nucleotides agree with TRBD2. The sample comprised peripheral blood. The CDR3 DNA is TGTGCCGTATGGGGGGGCTACGAGCAGTACTTC. This sequence encodes CAVWGGYEQYF.